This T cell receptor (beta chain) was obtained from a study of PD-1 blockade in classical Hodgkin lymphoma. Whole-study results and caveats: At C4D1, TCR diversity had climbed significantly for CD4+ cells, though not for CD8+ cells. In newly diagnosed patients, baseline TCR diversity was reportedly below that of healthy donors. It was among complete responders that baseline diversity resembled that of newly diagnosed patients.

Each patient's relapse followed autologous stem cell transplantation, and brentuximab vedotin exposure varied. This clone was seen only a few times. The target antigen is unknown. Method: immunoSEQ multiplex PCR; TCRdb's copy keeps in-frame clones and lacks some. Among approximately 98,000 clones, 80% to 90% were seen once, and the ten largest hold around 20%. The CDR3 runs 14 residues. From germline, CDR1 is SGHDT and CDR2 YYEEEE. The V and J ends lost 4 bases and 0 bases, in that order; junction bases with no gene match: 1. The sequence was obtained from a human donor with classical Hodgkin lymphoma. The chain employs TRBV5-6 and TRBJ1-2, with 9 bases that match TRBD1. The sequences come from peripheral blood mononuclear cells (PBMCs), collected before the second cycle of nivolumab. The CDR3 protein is CASSRQGANYGYTF. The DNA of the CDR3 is TGTGCCAGCAGCCGACAGGGGGCTAACTATGGCTACACCTTC.